What follows are 16 T cell receptor beta chains derived from one specimen sequenced in a study of CD8 T cells in Susac syndrome. A quantity of about 0.45 to 1 ug RNA underwent reverse transcription using random hexamers. TCRdb fed the immunoSEQ multiplex PCR reads into MiXCR, producing one record per CDR3 protein. The table records some 300,000 distinct CDR3 sequences, 89% of them present only once. The sample consisted of CD8+ T cells from PBMCs. The receptors stem from a human donor with multiple sclerosis.

V usage is TRBV20-1 and J usage is TRBJ1-1; no reliable D call. The CDR3 extends over 12 amino acids. From germline, CDR1 is DFQATT and CDR2 SNEGSKA (reference sequence). With 4 bases removed from V and 8 bases from J, the gap between germline ends came to 14 bases. The CDR3 sequence: CSATPSSWEAFF. The CDR3 nucleotides are TGCAGTGCTACCCCCTCATCATGGGAAGCTTTCTTT.

For the CDR3, the DNA is TGTGCCAGCAGAAGGACTAGCGGGGGGGCACATGGCCTCGAGCAGTACTTC. It encodes CASRRTSGGAHGLEQYF. The genes are TRBV28 and TRBJ2-7, with 15 nucleotides matching TRBD2. From germline, CDR1 is MDHEN and CDR2 SYDVKM. This CDR3 contains 17 residues. The ends lost 6 bases at V and 6 bases at J; junction bases unmatched: 12.

The V and J genes are TRBV7-2 and TRBJ2-2, with D hard to call. Trimming left V 0 bases short and J 2 bases short, with 10 bases between. Germline V gene sequence: CDR1 SGHTA, CDR2 FQGNSA. The CDR3 extends over 16 amino acids. Here the CDR3 DNA reads TGTGCCAGCAGCTTAGCGCTTCTCGGAAACACCGGGGAGCTGTTTTTT. It is translated as CASSLALLGNTGELFF.

This rearrangement joins TRBV12-3 or TRBV12-4 to TRBJ1-2; perhaps TRBD1 as D (6 bases). The germline V and J ends were trimmed by 8 bases and 4 bases, with 23 bases remaining between them. CDR3 size: 16 residues. DNA of the CDR3: TGTGCCAGCTCCCCAGCGGGAAGGCAAGGGGGCTATGGCTACACCTTC. Translating gives CASSPAGRQGGYGYTF.

This clonotype was seen only once. This chain connects TRBV27 to TRBJ2-5, with a weak D call TRBD2 (6 bases). V was pared by 5 bases and J by 5 bases, with 18 bases between. This CDR3 region has 15 residues. CDR1 is MNHEY, CDR2 SMNVEV, per germline (reference sequence). The CDR3 nucleotides read TGTGCCAGCAGTCCCCCGGGGGACCTCCTGGAGACCCAGTACTTC. Protein sequence: CASSPPGDLLETQYF.

This clonotype was counted between two and nine times. This rearrangement joins TRBV4-1 to TRBJ1-4; 7 bases align to TRBD1. J lost 5 bases, V lost 4 bases, and 4 bases had no gene match. Germline V gene lookup returns CDR1 MGHRA and CDR2 YSYEKL. The length of the CDR3 is 14 residues. The CDR3 nucleotides are TGCGCCAGCAGCCCGGGACAGTTCAATGAAAAACTGTTTTTT. This translates into CASSPGQFNEKLFF.

The gene calls are TRBV5-4 and TRBJ1-4; 7 nucleotides match TRBD1. After removal of 4 bases from V and 8 bases from J, the junction contained 11 bases not matched to a gene. The germline V gene encodes CDR1 SGHNT and CDR2 YYREEE (reference sequence). The CDR3 spans 15 residues. CDR3 protein: CASSASTGIGEKLFF. In nucleotides, the CDR3 is TGTGCCAGCAGCGCTTCGACAGGGATAGGCGAAAAACTGTTTTTT.

This clonotype was counted a single time. The J gene is TRBJ2-2, the V gene TRBV6-1; TRBD2 might be the D (6 bases). This CDR3 contains 14 residues. Per germline, CDR1 MNHNS and CDR2 SASEGT. Trimming cost V 6 bases and J 6 bases, with 14 bases left between them. Here the CDR3 reads CASSWWRGSGELFF. Written as DNA, the CDR3 is TGTGCCAGCAGCTGGTGGAGGGGATCCGGGGAGCTGTTTTTT.

J is TRBJ2-7 and V is TRBV28; no clear D. CDR1 MDHEN and CDR2 SYDVKM come from the germline V gene. The CDR3 has 15 residues. The V end lost 2 bases, the J end lost 3 bases, and 14 bases lay between the germline ends. CDR3 loop: CASSLPSALGYEQYF. CDR3 nucleotides: TGTGCCAGCAGTTTACCATCAGCGCTGGGCTACGAGCAGTACTTC. The full variable domain, rest sourced from reference TRBV28 and TRBJ2-7, is DVKVTQSSRYLVKRTGEKVFLECVQDMDHENMFWYRQDPGLGLRLIYFSYDVKMKEKGDIPEGYSVSREKKERFSLILESASTNQTSMYLCASSLPSALGYEQYFGPGTRLTVT.

The chain carries TRBV10-3 and TRBJ2-6; tentatively, D is TRBD1 (5 bases). Trimming shortened V by 4 bases and J by 1 base, and 14 bases separated the two germline ends. The germline CDR1 and CDR2 sequences are ENHRY and SYGVKD. The CDR3 spans 17 residues. The CDR3 DNA follows: TGTGCCATCAGTGGTGATCCGACAGAATCTGGGGCCAACGTCCTGACTTTC. Translation gives CAISGDPTESGANVLTF.

J is TRBJ1-1 and V is TRBV5-1; D is unclear. Trimming left V 3 bases short and J 8 bases short, with 17 bases between. Per germline, CDR1 SGHRS and CDR2 YFSETQ. This CDR3 contains 14 residues. CDR3 region: CASSWVMKPKEAFF. CDR3 sequence (DNA): TGCGCCAGCAGCTGGGTTATGAAGCCAAAAGAAGCTTTCTTT.

The V and J genes are TRBV10-3 and TRBJ2-3; 10 nucleotides align to TRBD1. CDR3 length: 16 amino acids. V was pared by 8 bases and J by 2 bases, with 10 bases of the junction left unmatched. The germline V gene has CDR1 ENHRY and CDR2 SYGVKD. The CDR3 is CAIGPRDRGHTDTQYF. DNA for the CDR3: TGTGCCATCGGCCCCCGGGACAGGGGACACACAGATACGCAGTATTTT.

The chain links TRBV27 to TRBJ1-5; TRBD1 is a possible D gene (5 bases). With 1 base removed from V and 1 base from J, the gap between germline ends came to 8 bases. Germline loops: CDR1 MNHEY, CDR2 SMNVEV (reference sequence). The CDR3 spans 15 residues. The CDR3 DNA is TGTGCCAGCAGTTTATTCGGGGGGAGCAATCAGCCCCAGCATTTT. Its protein product is CASSLFGGSNQPQHF.

This clonotype showed up just once. V gene TRBV7-3 combines with J gene TRBJ2-2; 7 bases map to TRBD1. CDR1 SGHTA and CDR2 FQGTGA come from the germline V gene. CDR3 length equals 14 residues. The junction had 5 bases not matched to a gene; V was cut back by 4 bases and J by 6 bases. CDR3 nucleotides: TGTGCCAGCAGCTCCACAGGGGATCCCGGGGAGCTGTTTTTT. Its protein product is CASSSTGDPGELFF.

The chain carries TRBV7-9 and TRBJ1-1; D may be TRBD1 (5 bases). The CDR3 has 13 amino acids. Trimming left V 6 bases short and J 2 bases short, with 10 bases between. Germline-derived CDR1 and CDR2 are SEHNR and FQNEAQ (reference sequence). CDR3 DNA: TGTGCCAGCAGAACCGGGGCTAACACTGAAGCTTTCTTT. Protein product: CASRTGANTEAFF.

J is TRBJ2-1 and V is TRBV5-1; D is perhaps TRBD1 (5 bases). This CDR3 has 14 amino acids. Germline assignment: CDR1 SGHRS and CDR2 YFSETQ. The ends were cut back, 0 bases at V and 4 bases at J, with 8 bases in the middle. CDR3 amino acids: CASSLEGFYNEQFF. CDR3 DNA sequence: TGCGCCAGCAGCTTGGAGGGGTTTTACAATGAGCAGTTCTTC.